This T cell receptor (beta chain) was sequenced in a study of OX40 agonist ivuxolimab in advanced cancers. About the research overall: Ivuxolimab, an antibody that agonizes OX40 (CD134), was administered to the patients. Patients enrolled in dose escalation were diagnosed with hepatocellular carcinoma, melanoma, renal cell or head and neck cancer.

To note about this clone: What it recognizes is unknown.

This CDR3 spans 17 amino acids. Germline lookup yields CDR1 SGHRS and CDR2 YFSETQ. Trimming pared 3 bases from V and 1 base from J, leaving 14 bases between. Profiling relied on immunoSEQ multiplex PCR, and the TCRdb table lists in-frame clones only, not all of them. The sample records 77,000 or so clones, 92% being singletons. Whole-study findings and limits: The study did not work out the antigen specificity of the expanded peripheral T cells. Blood T cells, both CD4+ and CD8+, expanded clonally by week 6 at 0.1 to 3.0 mg/kg.

The sequenced sample was CD4+ or CD8+ T cells sorted from blood, obtained in a trial of the OX40 agonist ivuxolimab. The source of this sequence is an adult with an advanced solid tumor such as melanoma, head and neck, liver or kidney cancer. This rearrangement joins TRBV5-1 to TRBJ1-6; possible D gene TRBD1, 5 bases. The CDR3 sequence is CASSWTPQESYNSPLHF. The CDR3 DNA is TGCGCCAGCAGCTGGACACCCCAGGAGTCCTATAATTCACCCCTCCACTTT.